The source of this TCR beta chain is a study of a mutant IDH1 vaccine in newly diagnosed glioma. Time point: baseline, week 1 (first vaccination visit). Treatment meaning: pre-vaccination baseline after standard-of-care therapy. Generated by immunoSEQ multiplex PCR, the TCRdb table keeps only in-frame clones and is missing some. The sample has tens of thousands of clones; 65% to 85% are singletons. Germline CDR1 is MRHNA and CDR2 is SNTAGT. The CDR3 contains 14 residues. The V gene end was trimmed by 3 bases and the J gene end by 3 bases; junction bases not matched to a gene: 2. The source material was peripheral blood mononuclear cells (PBMCs), sampled from a glioma patient treated with radiotherapy, temozolomide or both. The clonotype originates from a woman aged 18-29 years with glioma. Some clones in this sample may be carry-over from other donors' samples. This rearrangement joins TRBV6-4 to TRBJ2-3; 8 bases align to TRBD2. CDR3 in amino acids: CASSDRGGTDTQYF. CDR3 sequence (DNA): TGTGCCAGCAGTGATCGGGGGGGAACAGATACGCAGTATTTT.